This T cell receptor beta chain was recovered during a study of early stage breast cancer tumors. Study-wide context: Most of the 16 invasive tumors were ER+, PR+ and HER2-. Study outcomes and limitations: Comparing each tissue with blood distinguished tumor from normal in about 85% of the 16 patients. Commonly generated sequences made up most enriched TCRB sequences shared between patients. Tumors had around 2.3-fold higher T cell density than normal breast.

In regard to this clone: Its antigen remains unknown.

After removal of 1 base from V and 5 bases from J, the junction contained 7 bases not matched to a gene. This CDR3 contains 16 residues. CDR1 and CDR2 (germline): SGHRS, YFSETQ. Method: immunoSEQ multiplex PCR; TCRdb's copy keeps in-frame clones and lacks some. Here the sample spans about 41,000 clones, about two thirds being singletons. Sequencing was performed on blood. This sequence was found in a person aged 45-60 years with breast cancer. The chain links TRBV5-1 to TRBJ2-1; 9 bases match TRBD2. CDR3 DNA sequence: TGCGCCAGCAGCTTGTCTGCGGGAGGGATGAACAATGAGCAGTTCTTC. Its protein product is CASSLSAGGMNNEQFF.